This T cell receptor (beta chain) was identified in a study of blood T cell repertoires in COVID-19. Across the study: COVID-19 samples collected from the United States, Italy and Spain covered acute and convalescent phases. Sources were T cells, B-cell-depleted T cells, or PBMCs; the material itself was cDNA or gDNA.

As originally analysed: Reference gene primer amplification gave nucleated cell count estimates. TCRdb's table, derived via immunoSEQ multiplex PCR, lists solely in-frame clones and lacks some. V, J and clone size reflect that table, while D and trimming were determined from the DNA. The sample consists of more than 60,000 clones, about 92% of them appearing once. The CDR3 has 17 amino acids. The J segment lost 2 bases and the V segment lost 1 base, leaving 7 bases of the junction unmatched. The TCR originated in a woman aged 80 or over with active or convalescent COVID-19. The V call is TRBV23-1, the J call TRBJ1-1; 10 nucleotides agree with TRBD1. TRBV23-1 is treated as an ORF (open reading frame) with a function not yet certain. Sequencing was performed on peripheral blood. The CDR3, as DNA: TGCGCCAGCAGTCAATTCCGGGACAGGGGAAGAAACACTGAAGCTTTCTTT. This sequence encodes CASSQFRDRGRNTEAFF.